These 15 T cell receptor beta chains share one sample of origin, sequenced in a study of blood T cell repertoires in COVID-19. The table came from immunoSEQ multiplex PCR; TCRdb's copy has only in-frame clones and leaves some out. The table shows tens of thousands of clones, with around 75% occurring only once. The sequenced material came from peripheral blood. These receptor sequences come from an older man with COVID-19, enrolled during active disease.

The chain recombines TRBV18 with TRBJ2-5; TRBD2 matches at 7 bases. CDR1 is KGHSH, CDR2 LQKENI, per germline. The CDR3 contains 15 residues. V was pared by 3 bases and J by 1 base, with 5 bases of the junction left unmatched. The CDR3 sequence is CASSPSWGGQETQYF. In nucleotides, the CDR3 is TGTGCCAGCTCACCTAGTTGGGGGGGCCAAGAGACCCAGTACTTC.

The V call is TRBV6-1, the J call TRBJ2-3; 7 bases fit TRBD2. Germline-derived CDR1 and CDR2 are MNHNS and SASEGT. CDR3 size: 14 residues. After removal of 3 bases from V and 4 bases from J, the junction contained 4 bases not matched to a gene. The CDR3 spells CASSDAGAPDTQYF. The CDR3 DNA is TGTGCCAGCAGTGACGCGGGAGCACCAGATACGCAGTATTTT.

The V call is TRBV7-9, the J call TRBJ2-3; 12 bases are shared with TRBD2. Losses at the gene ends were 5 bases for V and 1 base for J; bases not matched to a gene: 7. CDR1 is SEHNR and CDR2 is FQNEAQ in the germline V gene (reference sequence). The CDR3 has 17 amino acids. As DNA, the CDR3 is TGTGCCAGCAGCCCGGGACTAGCGGGTTTCGGCACAGATACGCAGTATTTT. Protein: CASSPGLAGFGTDTQYF. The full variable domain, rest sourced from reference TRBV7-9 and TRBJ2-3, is DTGVSQNPRHKITKRGQNVTFRCDPISEHNRLYWYRQTLGQGPEFLTYFQNEAQLEKSRLLSDRFSAERPKGSFSTLEIQRTEQGDSAMYLCASSPGLAGFGTDTQYFGPGTRLTVL.

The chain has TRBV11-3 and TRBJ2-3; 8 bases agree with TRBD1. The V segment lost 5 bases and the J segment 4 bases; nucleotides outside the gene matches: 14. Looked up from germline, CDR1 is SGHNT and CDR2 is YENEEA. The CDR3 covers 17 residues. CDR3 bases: TGTGCCAGCAGCCCCATGCCGCCAGGACAGGGAGCAGATACGCAGTATTTT. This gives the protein CASSPMPPGQGADTQYF.

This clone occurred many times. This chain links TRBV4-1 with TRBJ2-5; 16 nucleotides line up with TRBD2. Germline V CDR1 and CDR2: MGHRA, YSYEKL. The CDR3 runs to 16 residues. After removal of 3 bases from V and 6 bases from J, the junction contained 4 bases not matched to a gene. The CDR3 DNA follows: TGCGCCAGCAGCCAGGGGACTAGCGGGGGGGGAAAGACCCAGTACTTC. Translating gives CASSQGTSGGGKTQYF.

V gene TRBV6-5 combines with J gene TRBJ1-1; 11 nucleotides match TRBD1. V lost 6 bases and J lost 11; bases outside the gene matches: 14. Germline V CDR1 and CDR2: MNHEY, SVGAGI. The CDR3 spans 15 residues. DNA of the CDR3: TGTGCCAGCAGCACCGGGACAGGGGGTGTCCTGAGGGCTTTCTTT. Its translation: CASSTGTGGVLRAFF.

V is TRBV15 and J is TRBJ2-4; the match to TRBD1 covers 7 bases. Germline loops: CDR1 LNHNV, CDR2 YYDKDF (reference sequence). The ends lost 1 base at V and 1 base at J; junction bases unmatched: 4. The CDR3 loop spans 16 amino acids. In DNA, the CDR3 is TGTGCCACCAGCAGAGGAGGGGGCGCTGCCAAAAACATTCAGTACTTC. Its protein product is CATSRGGGAAKNIQYF.

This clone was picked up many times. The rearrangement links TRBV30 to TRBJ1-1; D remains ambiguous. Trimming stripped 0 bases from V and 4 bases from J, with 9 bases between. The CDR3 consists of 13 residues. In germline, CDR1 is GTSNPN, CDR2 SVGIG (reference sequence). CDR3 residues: CAWSVYSGTEAFF. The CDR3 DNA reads TGTGCCTGGAGTGTATACAGCGGCACTGAAGCTTTCTTT.

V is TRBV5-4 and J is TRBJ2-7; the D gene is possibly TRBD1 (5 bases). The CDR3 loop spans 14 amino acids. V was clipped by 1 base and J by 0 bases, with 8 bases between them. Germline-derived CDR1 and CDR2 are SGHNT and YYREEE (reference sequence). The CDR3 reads CASSLRQSSYEQYF. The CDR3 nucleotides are TGTGCCAGCAGCTTGAGACAGAGCTCCTACGAGCAGTACTTC.

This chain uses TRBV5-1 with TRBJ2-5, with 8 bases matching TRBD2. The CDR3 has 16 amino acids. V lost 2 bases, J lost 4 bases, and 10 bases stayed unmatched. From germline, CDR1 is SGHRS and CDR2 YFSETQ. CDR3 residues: CASSFQSGSFRETQYF. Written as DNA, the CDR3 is TGCGCCAGCAGCTTCCAGAGCGGGAGTTTTAGAGAGACCCAGTACTTC.

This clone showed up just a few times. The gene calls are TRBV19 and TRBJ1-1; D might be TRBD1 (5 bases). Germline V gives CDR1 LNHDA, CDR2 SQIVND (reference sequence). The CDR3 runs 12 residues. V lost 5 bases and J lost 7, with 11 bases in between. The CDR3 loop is CASSVRGDEAFF. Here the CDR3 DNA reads TGTGCCAGTAGTGTACGGGGGGATGAAGCTTTCTTT.

The CDR3 region is CASSRRGDGYSPLHF. The CDR3, as DNA: TGTGCCAGCAGCCGCCGGGGGGATGGCTATTCACCCCTCCACTTT. J is TRBJ1-6 and V is TRBV6-5, with TRBD1 as a possible D gene (5 bases). The V end lost 6 bases, the J end lost 8 bases, and 17 bases lay between the germline ends. The germline V gene encodes CDR1 MNHEY and CDR2 SVGAGI. The CDR3 length is 15 residues.

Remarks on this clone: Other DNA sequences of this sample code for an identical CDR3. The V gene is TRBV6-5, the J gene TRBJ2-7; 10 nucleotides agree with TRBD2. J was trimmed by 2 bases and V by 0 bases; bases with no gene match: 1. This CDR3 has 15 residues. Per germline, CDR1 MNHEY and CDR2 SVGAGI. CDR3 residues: CASSYSLAGAYEQYF. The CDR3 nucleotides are TGTGCCAGCAGTTACTCCCTAGCGGGAGCCTACGAGCAGTACTTC.

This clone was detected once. CDR3 DNA: TGTGCCAGCAGCCCCAGGACAGGTTGGACATCTGGAAACACCATATATTTT. This sequence encodes CASSPRTGWTSGNTIYF. The chain carries TRBV7-2 and TRBJ1-3, with 7 bases lining up with TRBD1. Germline V lookup: CDR1 SGHTA, CDR2 FQGNSA. V shed 5 bases, J shed 1 base, and the junction held 11 bases outside the gene matches. The CDR3 extends over 17 amino acids.

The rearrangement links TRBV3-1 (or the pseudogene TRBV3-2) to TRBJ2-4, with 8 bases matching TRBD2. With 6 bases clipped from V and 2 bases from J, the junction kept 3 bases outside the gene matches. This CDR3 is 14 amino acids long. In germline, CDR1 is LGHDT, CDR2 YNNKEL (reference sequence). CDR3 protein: CASSRLASKNIQYF. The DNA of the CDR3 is TGTGCCAGCAGTCGACTAGCGTCCAAAAACATTCAGTACTTC.